The 5 T cell receptor beta chains listed next were all sequenced from one sample in a study of blood T cell repertoires in COVID-19. Some clones are missing from TCRdb's copy, which holds only in-frame ones; the method was immunoSEQ multiplex PCR. Among about 370,000 clones listed, roughly nine tenths were seen once. Material: peripheral blood. The source is a woman in her twenties or thirties with COVID-19, enrolled during active disease.

For the CDR3, the DNA is TGTGCCAGCAGCTTAAGCAGCGGGAGACAGGGAGAGCAGTTCTTC. It encodes CASSLSSGRQGEQFF. V usage is TRBV7-2 and J usage is TRBJ2-1, with TRBD2 as a possible D gene (8 bases). Germline V gene lookup returns CDR1 SGHTA and CDR2 FQGNSA. V gave up 2 bases and J gave up 10 bases, with 18 bases separating them. The CDR3 covers 15 residues. The entire variable domain, with the rest obtained from reference TRBV7-2 and TRBJ2-1, is as follows: GAGVSQSPSNKVTEKGKDVELRCDPISGHTALYWYRQSLGQGLEFLIYFQGNSAPDKSGLPSDRFSAERTGGSVSTLTIQRTQQEDSAVYLCASSLSSGRQGEQFFGPGTRLTVL.

The V and J genes are TRBV7-2 and TRBJ2-1, with 11 bases lining up with TRBD2. Germline CDR1 is SGHTA and CDR2 is FQGNSA. V shed 1 base, J shed 7 bases, and the junction held 3 bases outside the gene matches. This CDR3 is built from 15 residues. In DNA form, the CDR3 reads TGTGCCAGCAGCTTAGGACTAGCGGGATCAAATGAGCAGTTCTTC. It encodes CASSLGLAGSNEQFF.

This sequence joins TRBV5-1 and TRBJ1-2; 10 nucleotides line up with TRBD1. The CDR3 covers 15 residues. V trimming: 0 bases; J trimming: 2 bases; junction bases outside the gene matches: 1. Looked up from germline, CDR1 is SGHRS and CDR2 is YFSETQ. The CDR3 nucleotides are TGCGCCAGCAGCTTGGGACAGGGGGCCAACTATGGCTACACCTTC. Translating it yields CASSLGQGANYGYTF.

V is TRBV6-2 or TRBV6-3 and J is TRBJ2-7, with D possibly being TRBD1 (5 bases). CDR3 size: 14 residues. Germline CDR1 is MNHEY and CDR2 is SVGEGT. Trimming left V 5 bases short and J 6 bases short, with 17 bases between. For the CDR3, the DNA is TGTGCCAGCAGTCCCCTAGACAGTCTCTCCGAGCAGTACTTC. This encodes CASSPLDSLSEQYF.

This clone was observed a single time. V gene TRBV20-1 combines with J gene TRBJ2-7; TRBD1 is a possible D gene (5 bases). This CDR3 contains 12 residues. The germline V and J ends were trimmed by 3 bases and 6 bases, with 12 bases remaining between them. Germline CDR1 reads DFQATT; CDR2 reads SNEGSKA (reference sequence). In DNA form, the CDR3 reads TGCAGTGCTAGTGGCAGGGTAGGCGAGCAGTACTTC. Translation: CSASGRVGEQYF.